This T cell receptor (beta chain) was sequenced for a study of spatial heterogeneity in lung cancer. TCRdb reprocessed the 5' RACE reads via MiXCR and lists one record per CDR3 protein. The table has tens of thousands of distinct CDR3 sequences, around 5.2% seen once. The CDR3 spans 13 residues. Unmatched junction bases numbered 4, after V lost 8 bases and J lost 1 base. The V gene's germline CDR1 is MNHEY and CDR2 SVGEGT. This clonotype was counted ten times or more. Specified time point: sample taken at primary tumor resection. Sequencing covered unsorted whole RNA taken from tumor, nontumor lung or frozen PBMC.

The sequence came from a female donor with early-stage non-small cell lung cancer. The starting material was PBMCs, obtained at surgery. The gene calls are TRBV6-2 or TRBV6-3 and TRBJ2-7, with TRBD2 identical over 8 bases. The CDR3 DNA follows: TGTGCCAGCGCCGGGAGGGAATCCTACGAGCAGTACTTC. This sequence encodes CASAGRESYEQYF.